The clone carrying this T cell receptor (beta chain) appeared a few times. Reverse transcription of extracted RNA yielded cDNA, which provided the sequencing template. Clones were read by immunoSEQ multiplex PCR, and TCRdb kept only the in-frame ones, dropping some. Here the sample spans 150,000 or so clones, just over 65% being singletons. As to treatment: oral pan-JAK inhibitor, 5-10 mg twice daily. It was from alopecia areata patients that lesional scalp punch biopsies and peripheral blood were collected. This record belongs to a study of CD8+ T cells in alopecia areata. The overall study: Affected scalp percentage gauged treated patients' severity.

CDR1 is MNHEY, CDR2 SVGAGI, per germline. The V gene lost 4 bases and the J gene lost 2 bases, with 8 bases spanning the gap. The length of the CDR3 is 14 residues. The sample consisted of CD4+ T cells sorted from blood, taken at week 4, from a patient treated with tofacitinib. The origin of this receptor is a human donor with alopecia areata. The chain links TRBV6-5 to TRBJ2-2; D assignment may be TRBD1 or TRBD2 (5 bases each). Written as DNA, the CDR3 is TGTGCCAGCAGTTCCGGGACCAACACCGGGGAGCTGTTTTTT. It specifies CASSSGTNTGELFF.